The T cell receptor (beta chain) described here comes from a study of blood T cell repertoires in COVID-19. Study context: The analysed material was cDNA or gDNA that came from T cells, B-cell-depleted T cells, or PBMCs.

The CDR3 totals 15 residues. The V gene's germline CDR1 is MNHNY and CDR2 SVGAGI (reference sequence). Trimming pared 4 bases from V and 4 bases from J, leaving 11 bases between. The method was immunoSEQ multiplex PCR; TCRdb's version includes in-frame clones alone and lacks a portion of them. The top ten clones hold 2.5% to 3.5% of a sample with about 100,000 clones, around 84% of them seen once. The clonotype was recovered from a man aged 50-60 years with active or convalescent COVID-19. The chain carries TRBV6-6 and TRBJ1-6, with D maybe TRBD1 (5 bases). Sequenced input: peripheral blood. CDR3 amino acids: CASSLETAYNSPLHF. As DNA, the CDR3 is TGTGCCAGCAGTTTGGAGACAGCTTATAATTCACCCCTCCACTTT.